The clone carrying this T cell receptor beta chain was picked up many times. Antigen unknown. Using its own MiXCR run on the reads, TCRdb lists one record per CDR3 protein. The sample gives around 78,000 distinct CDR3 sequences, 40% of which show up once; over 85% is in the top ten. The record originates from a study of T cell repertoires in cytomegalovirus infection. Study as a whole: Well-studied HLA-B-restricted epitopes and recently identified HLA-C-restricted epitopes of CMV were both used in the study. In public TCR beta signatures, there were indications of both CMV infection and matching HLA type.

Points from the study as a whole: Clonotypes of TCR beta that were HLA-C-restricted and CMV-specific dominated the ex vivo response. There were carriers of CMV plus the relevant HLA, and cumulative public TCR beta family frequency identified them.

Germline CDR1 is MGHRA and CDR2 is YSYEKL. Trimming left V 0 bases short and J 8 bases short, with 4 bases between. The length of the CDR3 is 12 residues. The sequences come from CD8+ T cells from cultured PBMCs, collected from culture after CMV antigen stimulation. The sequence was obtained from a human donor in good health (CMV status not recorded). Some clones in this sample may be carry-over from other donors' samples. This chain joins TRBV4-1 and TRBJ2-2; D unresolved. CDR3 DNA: TGCGCCAGCAGCCAAGAGGCGGGGGAGCTGTTTTTT. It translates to CASSQEAGELFF.